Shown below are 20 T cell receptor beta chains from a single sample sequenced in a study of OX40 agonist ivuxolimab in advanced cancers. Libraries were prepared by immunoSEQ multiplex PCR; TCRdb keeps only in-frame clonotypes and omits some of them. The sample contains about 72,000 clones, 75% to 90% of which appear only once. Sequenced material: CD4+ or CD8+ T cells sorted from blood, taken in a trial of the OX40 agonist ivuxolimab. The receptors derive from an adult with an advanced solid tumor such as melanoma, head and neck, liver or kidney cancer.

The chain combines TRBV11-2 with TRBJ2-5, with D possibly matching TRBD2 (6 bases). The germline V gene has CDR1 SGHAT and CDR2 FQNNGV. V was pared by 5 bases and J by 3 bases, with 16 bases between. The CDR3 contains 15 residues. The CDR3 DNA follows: TGTGCCAGCAGCCTAGGCGGGACTCCTAAAGAGACCCAGTACTTC. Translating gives CASSLGGTPKETQYF.

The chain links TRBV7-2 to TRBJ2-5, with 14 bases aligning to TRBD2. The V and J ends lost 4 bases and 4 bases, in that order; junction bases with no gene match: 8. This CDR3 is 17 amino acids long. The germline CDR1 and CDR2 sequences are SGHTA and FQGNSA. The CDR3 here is CASSSGLAGGYLETQYF. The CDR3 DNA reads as TGTGCCAGCAGCTCCGGACTAGCGGGAGGTTATCTAGAGACCCAGTACTTC.

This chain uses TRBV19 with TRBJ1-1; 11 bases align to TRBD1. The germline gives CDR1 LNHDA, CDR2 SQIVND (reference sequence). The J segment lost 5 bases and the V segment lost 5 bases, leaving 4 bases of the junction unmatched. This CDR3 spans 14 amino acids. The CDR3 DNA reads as TGTGCCAGTAGTGCGGACAGGGGGCGGACTGAAGCTTTCTTT. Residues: CASSADRGRTEAFF.

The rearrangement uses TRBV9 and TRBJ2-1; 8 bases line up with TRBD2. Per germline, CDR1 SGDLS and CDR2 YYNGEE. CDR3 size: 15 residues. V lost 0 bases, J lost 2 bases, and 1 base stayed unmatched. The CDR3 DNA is TGTGCCAGCAGCGTAGAGCGGGAGCCCTACAATGAGCAGTTCTTC. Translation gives CASSVEREPYNEQFF.

CDR3 DNA: TGTGCCAGCAGTTCCTATCTTAGCGGGAGAGGCTACGAGCAGTACTTC. It translates to CASSSYLSGRGYEQYF. The chain combines TRBV28 with TRBJ2-7, with 9 bases aligning to TRBD2. The CDR3 consists of 16 residues. CDR1 is MDHEN, CDR2 SYDVKM, per germline. The trim removed 4 bases at V and 3 bases at J, leaving 10 bases unmatched.

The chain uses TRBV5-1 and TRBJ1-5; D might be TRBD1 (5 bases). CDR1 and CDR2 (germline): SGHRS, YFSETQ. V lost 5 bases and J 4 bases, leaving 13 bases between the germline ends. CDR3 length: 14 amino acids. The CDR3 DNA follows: TGCGCCAGCAGAGAGGGGACGGGGAATCAGCCCCAGCATTTT. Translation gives CASREGTGNQPQHF.

CDR3 region: CASSLEPQETQYF. In DNA form, the CDR3 reads TGTGCCAGCAGCTTGGAACCGCAAGAGACCCAGTACTTC. This chain connects TRBV5-4 to TRBJ2-5, with D hard to call. Trimming shortened V by 0 bases and J by 2 bases, and 5 bases separated the two germline ends. In germline, CDR1 is SGHNT, CDR2 YYREEE (reference sequence). CDR3 size: 13 residues. The complete variable domain, with remaining parts taken from reference TRBV5-4 and TRBJ2-5, reads ETGVTQSPTHLIKTRGQQVTLRCSSQSGHNTVSWYQQALGQGPQFIFQYYREEENGRGNFPPRFSGLQFPNYSSELNVNALELDDSALYLCASSLEPQETQYFGPGTRLLVL.

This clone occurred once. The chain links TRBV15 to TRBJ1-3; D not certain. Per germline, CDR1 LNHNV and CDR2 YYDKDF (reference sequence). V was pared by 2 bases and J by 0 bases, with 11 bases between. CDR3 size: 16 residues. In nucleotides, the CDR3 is TGTGCCACCAGCAGAAGAGGCCGGGGCTCTGGAAACACCATATATTTT. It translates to CATSRRGRGSGNTIYF.

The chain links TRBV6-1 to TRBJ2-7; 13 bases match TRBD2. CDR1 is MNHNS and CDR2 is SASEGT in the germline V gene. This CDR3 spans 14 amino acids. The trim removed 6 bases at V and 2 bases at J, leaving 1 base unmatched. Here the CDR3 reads CASRGLAGPYEQYF. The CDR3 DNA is TGTGCCAGCAGGGGACTAGCGGGACCCTACGAGCAGTACTTC.

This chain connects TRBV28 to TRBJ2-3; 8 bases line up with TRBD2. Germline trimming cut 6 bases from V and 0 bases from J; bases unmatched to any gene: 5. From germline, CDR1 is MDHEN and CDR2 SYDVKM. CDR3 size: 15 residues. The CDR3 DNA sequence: TGTGCCAGCAGGCCACTAGCGGTGAGCACAGATACGCAGTATTTT. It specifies CASRPLAVSTDTQYF.

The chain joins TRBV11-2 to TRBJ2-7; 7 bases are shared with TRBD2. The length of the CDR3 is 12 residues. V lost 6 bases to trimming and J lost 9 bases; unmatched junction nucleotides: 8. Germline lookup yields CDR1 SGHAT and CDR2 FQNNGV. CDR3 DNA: TGTGCCAGCAGTCGCGGGAGTCCGGTGCAGTACTTC. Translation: CASSRGSPVQYF.

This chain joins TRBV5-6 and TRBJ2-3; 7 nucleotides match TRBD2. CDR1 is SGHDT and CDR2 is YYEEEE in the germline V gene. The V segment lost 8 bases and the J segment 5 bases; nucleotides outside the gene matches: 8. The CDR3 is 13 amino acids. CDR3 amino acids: CARSTRGRDTQYF. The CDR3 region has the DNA TGTGCCAGATCCACCCGCGGGAGAGATACGCAGTATTTT.

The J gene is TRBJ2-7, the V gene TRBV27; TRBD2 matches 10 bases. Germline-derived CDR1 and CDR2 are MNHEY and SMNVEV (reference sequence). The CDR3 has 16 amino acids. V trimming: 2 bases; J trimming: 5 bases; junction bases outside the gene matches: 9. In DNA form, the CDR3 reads TGTGCCAGCAGTTTAGGGTCACTAGCGGGATTCCACGAGCAGTACTTC. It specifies CASSLGSLAGFHEQYF.

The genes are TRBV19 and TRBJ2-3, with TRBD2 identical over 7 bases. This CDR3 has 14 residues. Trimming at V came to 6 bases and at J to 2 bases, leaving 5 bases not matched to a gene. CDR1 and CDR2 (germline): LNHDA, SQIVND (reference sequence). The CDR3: CASRITSATDTQYF. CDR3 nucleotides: TGTGCCAGTAGGATAACTAGCGCCACAGATACGCAGTATTTT.

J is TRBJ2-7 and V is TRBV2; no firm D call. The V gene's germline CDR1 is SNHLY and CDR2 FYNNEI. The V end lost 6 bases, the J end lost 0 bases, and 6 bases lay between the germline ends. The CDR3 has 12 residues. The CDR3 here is CASSSDSYEQYF. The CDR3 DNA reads TGTGCCAGCAGCTCGGACTCCTACGAGCAGTACTTC. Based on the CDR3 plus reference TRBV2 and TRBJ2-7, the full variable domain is EPEVTQTPSHQVTQMGQEVILRCVPISNHLYFYWYRQILGQKVEFLVSFYNNEISEKSEIFDDQFSVERPDGSNFTLKIRSTKLEDSAMYFCASSSDSYEQYFGPGTRLTVT.

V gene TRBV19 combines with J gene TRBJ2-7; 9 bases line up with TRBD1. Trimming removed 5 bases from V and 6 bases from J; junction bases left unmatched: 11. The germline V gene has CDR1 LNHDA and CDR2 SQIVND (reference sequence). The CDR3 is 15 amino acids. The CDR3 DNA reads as TGTGCCAGTAGTGTCCGGGACAGGGATTCGGGCGAGCAGTACTTC. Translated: CASSVRDRDSGEQYF.

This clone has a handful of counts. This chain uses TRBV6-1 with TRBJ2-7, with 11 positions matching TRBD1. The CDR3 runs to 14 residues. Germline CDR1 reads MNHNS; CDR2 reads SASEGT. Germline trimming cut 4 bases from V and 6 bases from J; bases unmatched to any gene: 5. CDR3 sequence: CASSVGDRGFEQYF. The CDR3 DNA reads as TGTGCCAGCAGTGTGGGGGACAGGGGGTTCGAGCAGTACTTC.

CDR3 sequence (DNA): TGTGCCAGCAGATCTACAGGGGGCGACGACGAGCAGTACTTC. Protein product: CASRSTGGDDEQYF. V and J are TRBV6-6 and TRBJ2-7; TRBD1 matches at 9 bases. Looked up from germline, CDR1 is MNHNY and CDR2 is SVGAGI (reference sequence). The CDR3 spans 14 residues. The junction had 8 bases not matched to a gene; V was cut back by 6 bases and J by 5 bases.

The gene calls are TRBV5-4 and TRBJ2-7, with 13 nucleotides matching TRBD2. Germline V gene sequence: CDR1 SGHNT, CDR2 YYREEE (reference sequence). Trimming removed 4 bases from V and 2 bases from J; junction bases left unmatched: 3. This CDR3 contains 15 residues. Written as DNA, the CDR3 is TGTGCCAGCAGCACGGGACTAGCGGGAACCTACGAGCAGTACTTC. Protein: CASSTGLAGTYEQYF.

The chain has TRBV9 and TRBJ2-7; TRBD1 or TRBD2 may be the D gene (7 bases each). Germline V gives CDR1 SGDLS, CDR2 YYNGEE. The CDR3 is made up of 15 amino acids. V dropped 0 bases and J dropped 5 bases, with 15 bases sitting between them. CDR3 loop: CASSVGEGASNEQYF. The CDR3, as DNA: TGTGCCAGCAGCGTAGGGGAGGGGGCGAGCAACGAGCAGTACTTC.